These 12 T cell receptor beta chains originate from one sample sequenced in a study of blood T cell repertoires in COVID-19. The table came from immunoSEQ multiplex PCR; TCRdb's copy has only in-frame clones and leaves some out. The sample carries around 60,000 clones, 85% to 90% recorded once. The specimen was peripheral blood. Receptor source: a human donor with active COVID-19. The donor label of this sample is uncertain.

This clone was picked up one time. The chain links TRBV28 to TRBJ2-3; TRBD1 aligns across 12 bases. The CDR3 totals 16 residues. The germline gives CDR1 MDHEN, CDR2 SYDVKM. With V trimmed by 1 base and J by 4 bases, 3 bases remained unmatched. CDR3 protein: CASSLLGTGGADTQYF. CDR3 sequence (DNA): TGTGCCAGCAGTTTATTGGGGACAGGGGGCGCAGATACGCAGTATTTT.

The rearrangement uses TRBV7-2 and TRBJ1-4; 7 bases agree with TRBD1. This CDR3 region has 15 residues. Unmatched junction bases numbered 9, after V lost 4 bases and J lost 7 bases. CDR1 is SGHTA and CDR2 is FQGNSA in the germline V gene. The CDR3 DNA sequence: TGTGCCAGCAGCTCAGGGGGGATAAACAGTGAAAAACTGTTTTTT. This codes for CASSSGGINSEKLFF. Complete variable domain (other parts from reference TRBV7-2 and TRBJ1-4): GAGVSQSPSNKVTEKGKDVELRCDPISGHTALYWYRQSLGQGLEFLIYFQGNSAPDKSGLPSDRFSAERTGGSVSTLTIQRTQQEDSAVYLCASSSGGINSEKLFFGSGTQLSVL.

This chain connects TRBV7-9 to TRBJ2-3, with 9 bases fitting TRBD2. The CDR3 has 16 amino acids. V lost 3 bases, J lost 0 bases, and 4 bases stayed unmatched. CDR1 and CDR2 (germline): SEHNR, FQNEAQ (reference sequence). The CDR3 region is CASSFLAGESTDTQYF. Written as DNA, the CDR3 is TGTGCCAGCAGCTTTTTAGCGGGAGAGAGCACAGATACGCAGTATTTT.

This clone was observed a handful of times. The chain couples TRBV27 to TRBJ2-7; 8 bases agree with TRBD2. Trimming took 8 bases from V and 0 from J; bases not matched to a gene: 6. The germline V gene encodes CDR1 MNHEY and CDR2 SMNVEV (reference sequence). The CDR3 extends over 14 amino acids. CDR3 DNA: TGTGCCAGCGGAGAGCGGGGGAGCTCCTACGAGCAGTACTTC. This gives the protein CASGERGSSYEQYF.

This rearrangement joins TRBV4-1 to TRBJ2-7; 13 bases agree with TRBD2. The trim removed 5 bases at V and 5 bases at J, leaving 9 bases unmatched. The germline V gene has CDR1 MGHRA and CDR2 YSYEKL. This CDR3 contains 16 residues. The CDR3 spells CASSMRLAGGSHEQYF. The CDR3 DNA sequence: TGCGCCAGCAGCATGAGACTAGCGGGAGGATCCCACGAGCAGTACTTC.

The chain is built from TRBV29-1 and TRBJ2-2; D remains unclear. CDR1 and CDR2 (germline): SQVTM, ANQGSEA. This CDR3 is 12 amino acids long. With 2 bases removed from V and 1 base from J, the gap between germline ends came to 2 bases. The CDR3 DNA reads TGCAGCGTTGAACAGAACACCGGGGAGCTGTTTTTT. Translated: CSVEQNTGELFF.

This chain joins TRBV2 and TRBJ2-3, with TRBD2 matching over 8 bases. The CDR3 is 15 residues long. Trimming took 6 bases from V and 2 from J; bases not matched to a gene: 7. Germline-derived CDR1 and CDR2 are SNHLY and FYNNEI. CDR3 sequence reads: CASSLLAEYTDTQYF. In DNA form, the CDR3 reads TGTGCCAGCAGCCTACTAGCGGAGTACACAGATACGCAGTATTTT.

The sample holds one count of this clone. This rearrangement joins TRBV28 to TRBJ2-6; the D is unclear. The CDR3 extends over 15 amino acids. Trimming stripped 4 bases from V and 5 bases from J, with 12 bases between. Germline lookup yields CDR1 MDHEN and CDR2 SYDVKM. The CDR3 sequence: CASSYGSARANVLTF. CDR3 in DNA: TGTGCCAGCAGTTACGGGTCTGCCCGGGCCAACGTCCTGACTTTC.

V and J are TRBV7-2 and TRBJ1-3; D is ambiguous. The CDR3 consists of 18 residues. V was cut by 1 base and J by 0 bases, with 16 bases left in between. CDR1 is SGHTA and CDR2 is FQGNSA in the germline V gene. The CDR3 reads CASSLEKSSFSSGNTIYF. The CDR3 DNA reads TGTGCCAGCAGCTTAGAAAAGAGCTCCTTTAGCTCTGGAAACACCATATATTTT.

The chain employs TRBV4-3 and TRBJ2-2; D gene uncertain. Trimming took off 2 bases at V and 3 bases at J, with 10 bases between the two ends. Looked up from germline, CDR1 is LGHNA and CDR2 is YSLEER. The CDR3 covers 15 residues. Written as DNA, the CDR3 is TGCGCCAGCAGCCAATTCTCAGGTTACACCGGGGAGCTGTTTTTT. It yields the protein CASSQFSGYTGELFF.

Only a few counts were recorded for this clone. The CDR3 bases are TGTGCCAGCAGCCCCGAGATAGCGGTCTACAATGAGCAGTTCTTC. It specifies CASSPEIAVYNEQFF. The chain links TRBV7-9 to TRBJ2-1; weak D call: TRBD2 (6 bases). CDR3 length equals 15 residues. Germline CDR1 and CDR2: SEHNR and FQNEAQ (reference sequence). Trimming stripped 5 bases from V and 3 bases from J, with 14 bases between.

Written as DNA, the CDR3 is TGTGCCAGCAGTTACGGCGGGACAGGGAGAAACACCATATATTTT. This codes for CASSYGGTGRNTIYF. This rearrangement joins TRBV6-5 to TRBJ1-3, with 9 nucleotides matching TRBD1. Losses at the gene ends were 2 bases for V and 5 bases for J; bases not matched to a gene: 4. Germline CDR1 MNHEY, CDR2 SVGAGI. This CDR3 is 15 amino acids long.